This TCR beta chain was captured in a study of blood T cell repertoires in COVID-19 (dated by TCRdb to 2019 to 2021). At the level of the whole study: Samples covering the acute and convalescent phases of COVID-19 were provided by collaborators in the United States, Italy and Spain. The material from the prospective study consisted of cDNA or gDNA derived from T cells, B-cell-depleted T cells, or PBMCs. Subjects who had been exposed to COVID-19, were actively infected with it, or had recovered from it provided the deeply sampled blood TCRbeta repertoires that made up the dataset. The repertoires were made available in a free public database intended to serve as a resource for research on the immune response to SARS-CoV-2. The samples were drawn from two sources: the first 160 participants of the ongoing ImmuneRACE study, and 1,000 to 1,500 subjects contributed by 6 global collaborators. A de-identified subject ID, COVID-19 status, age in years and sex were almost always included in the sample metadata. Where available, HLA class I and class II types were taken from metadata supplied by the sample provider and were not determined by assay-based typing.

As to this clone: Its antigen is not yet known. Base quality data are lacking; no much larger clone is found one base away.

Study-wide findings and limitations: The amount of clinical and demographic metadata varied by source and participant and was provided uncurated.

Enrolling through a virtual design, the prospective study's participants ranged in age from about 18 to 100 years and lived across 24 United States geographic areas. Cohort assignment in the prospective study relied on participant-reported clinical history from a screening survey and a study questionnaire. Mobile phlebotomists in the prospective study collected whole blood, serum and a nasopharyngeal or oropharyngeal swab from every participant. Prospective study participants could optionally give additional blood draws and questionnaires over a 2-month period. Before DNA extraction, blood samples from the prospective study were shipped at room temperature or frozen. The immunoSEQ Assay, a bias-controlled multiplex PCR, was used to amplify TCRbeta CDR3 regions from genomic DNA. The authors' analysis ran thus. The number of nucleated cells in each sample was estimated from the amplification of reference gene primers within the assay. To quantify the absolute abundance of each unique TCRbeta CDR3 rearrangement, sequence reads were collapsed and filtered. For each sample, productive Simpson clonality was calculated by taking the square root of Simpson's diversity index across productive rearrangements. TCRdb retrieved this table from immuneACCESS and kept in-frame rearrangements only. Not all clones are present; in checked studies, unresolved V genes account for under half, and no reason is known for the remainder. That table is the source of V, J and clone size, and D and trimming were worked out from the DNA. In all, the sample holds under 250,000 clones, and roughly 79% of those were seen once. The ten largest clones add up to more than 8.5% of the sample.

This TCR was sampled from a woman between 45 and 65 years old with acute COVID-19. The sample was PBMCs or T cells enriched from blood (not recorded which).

The DNA sequence reads TGTGCCAGCAGAGGACAGGCACCTTACAATGAGCAGTTCTTC. It translates to CASRGQAPYNEQFF. This chain is built from TRBV9 and TRBJ2-1; TRBD1 aligns with 7 central bases. CDR1 and CDR2, per the germline V gene, are SGDLS and YYNGEE. The CDR3 goes from the cysteine to the phenylalanine over 14 residues. Only the CDR3 part of the read is kept: 42 bases, read in frame from the first base. Compared with germline, V lacks 5 bases and J lacks 4 bases; bases without a gene match: 6.